This T cell receptor beta chain was observed in a study of naive and memory T cell subsets. Germline V gives CDR1 SEHNR, CDR2 FQNEAQ (reference sequence). The CDR3 runs 15 residues. V lost 5 bases and J 0 bases, leaving 11 bases between the germline ends. In its sample, this clonotype was seen many times. Its matching antigen is unknown. Study-wide results and limits: Activation and differentiation may alter RNA-based TCR counts.

Sequential positive selection took CD4 T cells first, then CD8 T cells. Both TRBC1 and TRBC2 were covered by a beta constant-region primer of two equimolar oligonucleotides. An oligonucleotide with the SP2 primer and a 12-nucleotide UMI was ligated to the cDNA 3' end. Each CDR3 protein gets one entry after TCRdb re-called the UMI-ligation and nested PCR reads with MiXCR. This sample yields 84,000 or so distinct CDR3 sequences, of which 7% to 7.5% are seen a single time; over 1.5% belongs to the top ten. The material sequenced was central memory CD4+ T cells from blood. The gene calls are TRBV7-9 and TRBJ1-3; D call uncertain. The TCR was taken from a human donor in good health. CDR3 DNA: TGTGCCAGCAGCCCACAGTCGAACTCTGGAAACACCATATATTTT. The encoded protein is CASSPQSNSGNTIYF.